The clone carrying this TCR beta chain was detected only a few times. As it was prepared, the TCRbeta library received unique molecular identifiers. One entry per CDR3 protein, called by TCRdb with MiXCR from the PCR reads. This sample has roughly 610,000 distinct CDR3 sequences, with approximately 10% found just once. The sample is drawn from a study of T-cell reconstitution after alpha-beta-depleted transplantation in children. The V end was cut by 7 bases, the J end by 0 bases, with 10 bases between. There are 14 residues in the CDR3. Germline V gene lookup returns CDR1 SGHVS and CDR2 FQNEAQ. Sequenced material: PBMCs from the stem cell graft donor, taken from the stem cell graft. The receptor comes from a human donor who donated a stem cell graft to a child with acute myeloid leukemia. The rearrangement links TRBV7-8 to TRBJ1-5, with D possibly TRBD1 on 5 matching bases. The CDR3 DNA follows: TGTGCCAGCACCTCGGGGGTTAGCAATCAGCCCCAGCATTTT. This codes for CASTSGVSNQPQHF.